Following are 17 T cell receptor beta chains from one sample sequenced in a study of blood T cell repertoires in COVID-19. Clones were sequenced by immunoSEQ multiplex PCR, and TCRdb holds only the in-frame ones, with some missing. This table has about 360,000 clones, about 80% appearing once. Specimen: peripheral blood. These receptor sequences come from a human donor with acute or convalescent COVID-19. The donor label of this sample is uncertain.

CDR3 DNA: TGTGCCAGCAGCTTAGATTGGGGGGGGACGACTGAAGCTTTCTTT. It is translated as CASSLDWGGTTEAFF. The rearrangement uses TRBV11-2 and TRBJ1-1, with D possibly matching TRBD1 (5 bases). V lost 0 bases and J lost 5, with 13 bases in between. The CDR3 sequence is 15 residues long. Germline V gene data show CDR1 as SGHAT and CDR2 as FQNNGV.

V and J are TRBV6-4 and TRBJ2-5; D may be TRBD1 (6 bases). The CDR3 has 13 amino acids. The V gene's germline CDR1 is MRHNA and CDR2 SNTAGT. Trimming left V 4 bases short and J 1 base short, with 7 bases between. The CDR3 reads CASSVDSQETQYF. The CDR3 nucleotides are TGTGCCAGCAGTGTGGACAGCCAAGAGACCCAGTACTTC.

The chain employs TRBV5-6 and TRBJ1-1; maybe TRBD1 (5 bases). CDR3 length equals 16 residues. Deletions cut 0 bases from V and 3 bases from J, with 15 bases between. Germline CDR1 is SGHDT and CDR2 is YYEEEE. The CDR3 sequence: CASSLAGVGSDTEAFF. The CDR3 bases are TGTGCCAGCAGCTTGGCGGGGGTGGGATCGGACACTGAAGCTTTCTTT.

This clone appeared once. Written as DNA, the CDR3 is TGTGCCAGTAGTCCGGACAGGGGTGCTGATTCACCCCTCCACTTT. Residues: CASSPDRGADSPLHF. The V call is TRBV19, the J call TRBJ1-6; 9 positions agree with TRBD1. In germline, CDR1 is LNHDA, CDR2 SQIVND (reference sequence). Trimming took 5 bases from V and 8 from J; bases not matched to a gene: 7. The length of the CDR3 is 15 residues.

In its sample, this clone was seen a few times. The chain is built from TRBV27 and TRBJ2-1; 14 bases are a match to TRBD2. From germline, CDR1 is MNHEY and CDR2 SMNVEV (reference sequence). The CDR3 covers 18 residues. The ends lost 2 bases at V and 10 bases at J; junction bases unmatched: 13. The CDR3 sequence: CASSLGRLAGGPAGEQFF. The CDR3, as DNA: TGTGCCAGCAGTTTAGGTAGACTAGCGGGAGGGCCTGCGGGAGAGCAGTTCTTC.

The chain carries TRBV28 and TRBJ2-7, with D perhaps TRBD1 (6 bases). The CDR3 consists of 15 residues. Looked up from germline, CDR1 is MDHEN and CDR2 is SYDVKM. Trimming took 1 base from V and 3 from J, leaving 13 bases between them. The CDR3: CASSLYSGAHYEQYF. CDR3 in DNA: TGTGCCAGCAGTTTATATTCAGGGGCCCACTACGAGCAGTACTTC.

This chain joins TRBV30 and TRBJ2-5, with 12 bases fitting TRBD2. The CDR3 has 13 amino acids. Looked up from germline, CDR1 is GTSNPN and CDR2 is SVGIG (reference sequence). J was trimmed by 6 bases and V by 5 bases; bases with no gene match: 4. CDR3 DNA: TGTGCCTGGGCTAGCGGGGGGGCAAAGACCCAGTACTTC. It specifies CAWASGGAKTQYF.

The CDR3 protein is CSARIGGTGNTEAFF. The CDR3, as DNA: TGCAGCGCGCGCATTGGTGGGACAGGGAACACTGAAGCTTTCTTT. The chain has TRBV29-1 and TRBJ1-1; 8 bases are shared with TRBD1. The CDR3 spans 15 residues. Germline V gives CDR1 SQVTM, CDR2 ANQGSEA. After removal of 7 bases from V and 1 base from J, the junction contained 11 bases not matched to a gene.

The CDR3 DNA sequence: TGTGCCAGCAGCCCGGGACAAACCTACGAGCAGTACTTC. Amino acid sequence: CASSPGQTYEQYF. The chain is built from TRBV6-5 and TRBJ2-7, with a tentative D call TRBD1 (6 bases). V was trimmed by 6 bases and J by 2 bases, leaving 11 bases between them. Germline assignment: CDR1 MNHEY and CDR2 SVGAGI. This CDR3 has 13 amino acids.

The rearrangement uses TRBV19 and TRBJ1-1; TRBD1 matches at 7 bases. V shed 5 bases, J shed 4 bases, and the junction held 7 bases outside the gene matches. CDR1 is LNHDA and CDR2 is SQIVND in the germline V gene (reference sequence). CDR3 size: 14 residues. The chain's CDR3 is CASSLQTGITEAFF. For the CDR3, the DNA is TGTGCCAGTAGTCTACAGACAGGGATCACTGAAGCTTTCTTT.

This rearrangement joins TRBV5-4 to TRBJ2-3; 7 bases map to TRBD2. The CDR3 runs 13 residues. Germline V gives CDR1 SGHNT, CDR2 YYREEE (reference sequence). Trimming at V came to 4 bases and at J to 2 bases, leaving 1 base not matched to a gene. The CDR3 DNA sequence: TGTGCCAGCAGCCGGGACTACACAGATACGCAGTATTTT. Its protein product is CASSRDYTDTQYF. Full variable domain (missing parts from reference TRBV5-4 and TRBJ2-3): ETGVTQSPTHLIKTRGQQVTLRCSSQSGHNTVSWYQQALGQGPQFIFQYYREEENGRGNFPPRFSGLQFPNYSSELNVNALELDDSALYLCASSRDYTDTQYFGPGTRLTVL.

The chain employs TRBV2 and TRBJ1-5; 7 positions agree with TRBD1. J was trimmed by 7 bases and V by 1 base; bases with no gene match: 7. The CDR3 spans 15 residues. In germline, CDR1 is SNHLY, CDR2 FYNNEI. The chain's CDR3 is CASSEGWQGDQPQHF. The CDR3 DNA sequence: TGTGCCAGCAGTGAAGGTTGGCAGGGGGACCAGCCCCAGCATTTT.

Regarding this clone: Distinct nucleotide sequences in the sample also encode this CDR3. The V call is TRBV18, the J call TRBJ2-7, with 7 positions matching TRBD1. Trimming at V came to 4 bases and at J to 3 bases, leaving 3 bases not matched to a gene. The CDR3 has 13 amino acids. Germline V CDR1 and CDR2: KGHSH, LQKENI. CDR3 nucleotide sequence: TGTGCCAGCTCACTATCAGGGGGCTACGAGCAGTACTTC. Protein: CASSLSGGYEQYF.

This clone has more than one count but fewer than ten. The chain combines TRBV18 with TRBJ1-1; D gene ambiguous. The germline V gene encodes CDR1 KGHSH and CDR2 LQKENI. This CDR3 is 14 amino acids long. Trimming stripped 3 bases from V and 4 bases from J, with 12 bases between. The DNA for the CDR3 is TGTGCCAGCTCACCCTTAGAGGGAGGCACTGAAGCTTTCTTT. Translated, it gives CASSPLEGGTEAFF.

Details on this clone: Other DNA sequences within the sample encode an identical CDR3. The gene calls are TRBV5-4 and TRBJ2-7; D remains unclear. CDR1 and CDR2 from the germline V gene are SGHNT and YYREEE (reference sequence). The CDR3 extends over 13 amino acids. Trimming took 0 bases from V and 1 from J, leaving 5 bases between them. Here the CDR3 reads CASSLAGSYEQYF. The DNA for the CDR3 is TGTGCCAGCAGCTTGGCAGGATCCTACGAGCAGTACTTC.

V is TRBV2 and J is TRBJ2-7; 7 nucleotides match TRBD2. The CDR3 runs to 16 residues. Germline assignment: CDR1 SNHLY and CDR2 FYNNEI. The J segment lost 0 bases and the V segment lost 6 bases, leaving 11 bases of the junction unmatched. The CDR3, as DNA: TGTGCCAGCAGGTTTCCCTCTAGCGGATACTCCTACGAGCAGTACTTC. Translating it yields CASRFPSSGYSYEQYF.

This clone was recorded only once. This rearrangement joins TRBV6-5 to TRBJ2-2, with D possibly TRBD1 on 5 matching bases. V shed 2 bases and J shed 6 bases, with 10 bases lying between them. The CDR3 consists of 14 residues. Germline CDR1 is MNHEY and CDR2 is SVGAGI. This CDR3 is CASSYTQVPGELFF. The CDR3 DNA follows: TGTGCCAGCAGTTACACACAGGTTCCCGGGGAGCTGTTTTTT.